This T cell receptor (beta chain) was identified during a study of tumor-infiltrating lymphocytes in primary liver carcinoma. Study-level results: There were only about 7-25% of top clones found in all five tumor regions.

As concerns this clonotype: Its antigen is still unknown.

A primer matching the constant region was used to make TCR beta cDNA from 500 ng of total RNA. ARM-PCR was slightly modified, and three nested multiplex PCR rounds with it gave rise to the TCR beta libraries. The first two PCR rounds used TRBV1-TRBV30 primers with a Cbeta primer, approximately 10 cycles each. MiXCR, run by TCRdb on the multiplex PCR reads, gives a single entry per CDR3 protein. The data contain roughly 200,000 distinct CDR3 sequences, around four fifths of them seen just once; the ten biggest clones take up roughly 20%. Unmatched junction bases numbered 13, after V lost 8 bases and J lost 3 bases. The CDR3 has 15 residues. Germline assignment: CDR1 MNHEY and CDR2 SVGEGT. The tissue used was unsorted bulk material of roughly 17-34 mg. RNA and DNA were co-extracted from it with the AllPrep DNA/RNA mini kit. Per tumor, sampling covered five separate regions. Each of the tumor samples contained in excess of 80% viable tumor cells.

This clonotype was obtained from a man aged 40-49 years with primary liver carcinoma and hepatitis B virus infection. V is TRBV6-2 or TRBV6-3 and J is TRBJ2-7; 7 bases map to TRBD1. The sequenced sample was tumor tissue from primary liver carcinoma. The CDR3 region has the DNA TGTGCCAGCGGCCTCGGGACAGCAACCCACTACGAGCAGTACTTC. Encoded protein: CASGLGTATHYEQYF.